This TCR beta chain was identified in a study of low-dose radiotherapy and immunotherapy resistance in tumors. This CDR3 has 14 residues. V was shortened by 6 bases and J by 0 bases, with 6 bases between the two germline ends. CDR1 and CDR2 (germline): LGHNA, YSLEER. Time point reported: after trial treatment. As for treatment: LDRT plus nivolumab, ipilimumab, low-dose cyclophosphamide and aspirin (RACIN trial). With TRAV- and TRBV-specific primers, first-strand cDNA was made, covering the alpha and beta chains. Amplification, which lasted around 20 PCR cycles, used a constant-region primer and V-primer adapter to amplify TCRs. A single record per CDR3 protein comes from TCRdb applying MiXCR to the reads. The profile covers 95,000 to 100,000 distinct CDR3 sequences, with around 20% appearing a single time and 4.1% taken by the ten largest.

The receptor's source is a male donor with prostate cancer. This specimen consisted of PBMCs, obtained after low-dose radiotherapy plus immunotherapy. This chain uses TRBV4-3 with TRBJ2-6; no firm D call. The CDR3 reads CASSPNSGANVLTF. The CDR3 nucleotides read TGCGCCAGCAGTCCAAACTCTGGGGCCAACGTCCTGACTTTC.